The 30 T cell receptor beta chains below all came from one sample that was sequenced in a study of regulatory T cells in long-lasting Graves disease. Time point in this sample: persistent/refractory GD, antithyroid drugs over 5 years with positive TRAb. The TCR library was made from RNA that had been extracted from PBMCs in TRIzol. Investigators prepared the TCR beta libraries by applying iRepertoire HTBI primers and Arm-PCR of CDR3 regions. TCRdb called the multiplex PCR reads again in MiXCR, with one record for every CDR3 protein. The sample lists about half a million distinct CDR3 sequences, about 20% seen once, with around 12% in the top ten. The sequences come from peripheral blood mononuclear cells (PBMCs), collected when the disease was refractory, from a patient treated with antithyroid drugs. The source of these receptors is a female donor with Graves disease.

This clonotype occurred a few times. The rearrangement links TRBV30 to TRBJ2-2, with a possible D match to TRBD1 (5 bases). Trimming removed 3 bases at V and 1 base at J, with 6 bases between. Germline CDR1 is GTSNPN and CDR2 is SVGIG (reference sequence). This CDR3 has 13 amino acids. The CDR3 is CAWRQENTGELFF. The CDR3 region has the DNA TGTGCCTGGAGACAGGAGAACACCGGGGAGCTGTTTTTT.

This clonotype was picked up a small number of times. The chain employs TRBV20-1 and TRBJ1-2; no clear D. Per germline, CDR1 DFQATT and CDR2 SNEGSKA (reference sequence). The CDR3 is 15 residues long. Trimming removed 7 bases from V and 2 bases from J, with 20 bases in between. CDR3 DNA sequence: TGCAGTGTTCCTTATATCCGGAACGCAAACTATGGCTACACCTTC. As protein: CSVPYIRNANYGYTF.

Points on this clonotype: The germline gene is not matched at one end of the junction; a read error may be the cause. The CDR3 spells CASRLGSRSGANVLTF. The CDR3 nucleotides read TGTGCCAGCAGATTAGGGTCGCGCTCTGGGGCCAACGTCCTGACTTTC. This chain uses TRBV7-2 with TRBJ2-6; D not resolved. The CDR3 runs to 16 residues. Germline assignment: CDR1 SGHTA and CDR2 FQGNSA.

This clonotype turned up a few times. This rearrangement joins TRBV3-1 to TRBJ1-2; possible D gene TRBD1, 6 bases. Trimming took 7 bases from V and 7 from J, leaving 13 bases between them. The V gene's germline CDR1 is LGHDT and CDR2 YNNKEL (reference sequence). CDR3 length: 12 residues. Written as DNA, the CDR3 is TGTGCCAGCAACAGGGTGGGGAGTGGCTACACCTTC. Encoded protein: CASNRVGSGYTF.

This clonotype was picked up a small number of times. This chain links TRBV10-3 with TRBJ1-6; TRBD1 is a possible D gene (5 bases). The germline gives CDR1 ENHRY, CDR2 SYGVKD. Trimming cost V 3 bases and J 1 base, with 7 bases left between them. The CDR3 has 15 residues. As DNA, the CDR3 is TGTGCCATCAGTGATGGGGGTTCCTATAATTCACCCCTCCACTTT. It specifies CAISDGGSYNSPLHF.

The chain couples TRBV19 to TRBJ1-1, with TRBD1 identical over 9 bases. The CDR3 length is 14 residues. Germline V lookup: CDR1 LNHDA, CDR2 SQIVND (reference sequence). The junction had 8 bases not matched to a gene; V was cut back by 6 bases and J by 6 bases. CDR3 DNA sequence: TGTGCCAGTAGCCCGACAGGGGGTTCCTCTGAAGCTTTCTTT. Amino acids: CASSPTGGSSEAFF.

Ten or more counts support this clonotype. The chain links TRBV15 to TRBJ2-7; D unresolved. Deletions cut 1 base from V and 2 bases from J, with 15 bases between. Germline V lookup: CDR1 LNHNV, CDR2 YYDKDF (reference sequence). CDR3 size: 16 residues. DNA of the CDR3: TGTGCCACCAGCAGAGGCGGCACCCAACCGACCTACGAGCAGTACTTC. Protein sequence: CATSRGGTQPTYEQYF.

On this clonotype itself: The junction differs from germline at one of its ends, possibly a read error. The J gene is TRBJ2-1, the V gene TRBV6-5, with 8 bases lining up with TRBD2. The CDR3 consists of 14 residues. Per the germline V gene, CDR1 is MNHEY and CDR2 is SVGAGI. Here the CDR3 DNA reads TGTGCCAGCAGTTACCAGCGGGAGCTCAATGAGCAGCTCTTC. It is translated as CASSYQRELNEQLF.

Comments on this clonotype: One end of the junction fails to match germline, which may point to a read error. The V call is TRBV7-2, the J call TRBJ2-2; tentatively, D is TRBD1 or TRBD2 (5 bases each). Germline V CDR1 and CDR2: SGHTA, FQGNSA. The length of the CDR3 is 14 residues. CDR3 nucleotide sequence: TGTGCCAGCAGCTTAATTCCGGACACCGGGGAGCTGTCTTTT. Protein: CASSLIPDTGELSF.

The gene calls are TRBV6-2 or TRBV6-3 and TRBJ2-7, with D possibly TRBD2 on 5 matching bases. The ends were cut back, 5 bases at V and 5 bases at J, with 22 bases in the middle. Looked up from germline, CDR1 is MNHEY and CDR2 is SVGEGT. This CDR3 contains 16 residues. The chain's CDR3 is CASSEVVTDSGDEQYF. CDR3 nucleotides: TGTGCCAGCAGTGAAGTTGTTACGGACTCGGGTGACGAGCAGTACTTC.

This CDR3 reads CASSSSGSYNEQFF. DNA for the CDR3: TGTGCCAGCAGCAGTTCGGGCTCCTACAATGAGCAGTTCTTC. The chain recombines TRBV11-2 with TRBJ2-1; no clear D. V was shortened by 5 bases and J by 0 bases, with 8 bases between the two germline ends. CDR1 is SGHAT and CDR2 is FQNNGV in the germline V gene. The CDR3 extends over 14 amino acids.

This clonotype was counted many times. The genes are TRBV6-1 and TRBJ1-2; D remains unclear. V was cut by 6 bases and J by 9 bases, with 14 bases left in between. This CDR3 region has 12 residues. CDR1 is MNHNS and CDR2 is SASEGT in the germline V gene. The CDR3 bases are TGTGCCAGCAGGGGCGGCCTGCTAAGCTACACCTTC. Its protein product is CASRGGLLSYTF.

The chain is built from TRBV7-2 and TRBJ1-3; 9 bases fit TRBD1. The CDR3 runs to 16 residues. With V trimmed by 2 bases and J by 0 bases, 2 bases remained unmatched. Germline V lookup: CDR1 SGHTA, CDR2 FQGNSA. The CDR3 protein is CASSLRQGDSGNTIYF. The DNA for the CDR3 is TGTGCCAGCAGCTTAAGACAGGGGGACTCTGGAAACACCATATATTTT.

Many counts were recorded for this clonotype. In DNA form, the CDR3 reads TGTGCCAGCACCGCTAATGAAAAACTGTTTTTT. Its protein product is CASTANEKLFF. The rearrangement links TRBV28 to TRBJ1-4; the D is unclear. The germline V gene encodes CDR1 MDHEN and CDR2 SYDVKM. The CDR3 length is 11 residues. Trimming cost V 7 bases and J 3 bases, with 3 bases left between them.

The genes are TRBV10-3 and TRBJ1-1, with D unresolved. This CDR3 comprises 14 residues. Trimming shortened V by 3 bases and J by 0 bases, and 8 bases separated the two germline ends. Looked up from germline, CDR1 is ENHRY and CDR2 is SYGVKD. CDR3 coding DNA: TGTGCCATCAGTGACAGGACCATGAACACTGAAGCTTTCTTT. Its protein product is CAISDRTMNTEAFF.

CDR3 sequence reads: CSARVAGTGWETQYF. The CDR3 DNA sequence: TGCAGTGCTAGGGTCGCCGGGACAGGCTGGGAGACCCAGTACTTC. The chain has TRBV20-1 and TRBJ2-5; 8 positions match TRBD1. V shed 3 bases, J shed 5 bases, and the junction held 11 bases outside the gene matches. CDR3 size: 15 residues. CDR1 and CDR2 from the germline V gene are DFQATT and SNEGSKA (reference sequence).

The genes are TRBV11-2 and TRBJ2-5, with a possible D match to TRBD1 (6 bases). Trimming left V 5 bases short and J 0 bases short, with 10 bases between. Looked up from germline, CDR1 is SGHAT and CDR2 is FQNNGV. This CDR3 is 14 amino acids long. CDR3 DNA: TGTGCCAGCAGCGGGCGACAGGACCAAGAGACCCAGTACTTC. Translation gives CASSGRQDQETQYF.

This chain links TRBV24-1 with TRBJ2-2, with D hard to call. The CDR3 extends over 17 amino acids. V was cut by 1 base and J by 0 bases, with 11 bases left in between. Germline CDR1 is KGHDR and CDR2 is SFDVKD. In DNA form, the CDR3 reads TGTGCCACCAGTGATTTAACGGGCCGGACGAACACCGGGGAGCTGTTTTTT. Protein: CATSDLTGRTNTGELFF.

With respect to this clonotype: One end of the junction is discordant with germline, which a read error may explain. The chain uses TRBV7-2 and TRBJ1-1, with a possible D match to TRBD1 (5 bases). The germline CDR1 and CDR2 sequences are SGHTA and FQGNSA. The CDR3 totals 15 residues. The CDR3 nucleotides are TGCGCCAGCAGCCTCCTTCCCGGGGGGAATACTGAAGCTTTCTTT. Translation gives CASSLLPGGNTEAFF.

As concerns this clonotype: No conserved phenylalanine or tryptophan ends this CDR3, so it is likely a read error. The chain couples TRBV7-9 to TRBJ2-7; TRBD1 is a possible D gene (6 bases). CDR3 size: 16 residues. V dropped 5 bases and J dropped 3 bases, with 20 bases sitting between them. CDR1 is SEHNR, CDR2 FQNEAQ, per germline (reference sequence). CDR3 in amino acids: CASSQGAGTLNYEQYL. The CDR3 DNA reads TGTGCCAGCAGCCAAGGAGCCGGGACACTCAACTACGAGCAGTACCTC.

In this sample, this clonotype turned up many times. J is TRBJ1-5 and V is TRBV20-1; tentative D call: TRBD1 (6 bases). V lost 5 bases, J lost 5 bases, and 10 bases lay in between. Looked up from germline, CDR1 is DFQATT and CDR2 is SNEGSKA (reference sequence). The CDR3 covers 12 residues. For the CDR3, the DNA is TGCAGTGCTTCAGGGGTCGATCAGCCCCAGCATTTT. It is translated as CSASGVDQPQHF.

This clonotype was recorded many times. V gene TRBV20-1 combines with J gene TRBJ2-7; TRBD1 is a possible D gene (5 bases). The V gene's germline CDR1 is DFQATT and CDR2 SNEGSKA (reference sequence). CDR3 length: 13 residues. V dropped 1 base and J dropped 2 bases, with 9 bases sitting between them. CDR3 sequence reads: CSARADSTYEQYF. The CDR3 DNA reads TGCAGTGCTAGAGCAGACAGCACCTACGAGCAGTACTTC.

The chain uses TRBV20-1 and TRBJ2-7; 7 bases agree with TRBD2. The CDR3 spans 16 residues. The trim removed 3 bases at V and 0 bases at J, leaving 11 bases unmatched. Germline-derived CDR1 and CDR2 are DFQATT and SNEGSKA (reference sequence). CDR3 in DNA: TGCAGTGCTAGTCCCACTGGGGGGGGGGGCTCCTACGAGCAGTACTTC. It encodes CSASPTGGGGSYEQYF.

The rearrangement uses TRBV12-3 or TRBV12-4 and TRBJ2-7, with D perhaps given as TRBD1 or TRBD2 (6 bases each). The CDR3 is 16 amino acids. The V and J ends lost 5 bases and 3 bases respectively, with 20 bases between them. CDR3 protein: CASSPLAGAGGYEQYF. The DNA for the CDR3 is TGTGCCAGCAGTCCCCTGGCAGGGGCCGGGGGCTACGAGCAGTACTTC.

The V call is TRBV19, the J call TRBJ2-7; weak D call: TRBD1 (6 bases). The CDR3 loop spans 14 amino acids. V was cut by 7 bases and J by 0 bases, with 13 bases left in between. Per the germline V gene, CDR1 is LNHDA and CDR2 is SQIVND (reference sequence). The CDR3: CASTLTGTSYEQYF. DNA for the CDR3: TGTGCCAGTACCTTGACAGGAACCTCCTACGAGCAGTACTTC.

This clonotype has ten or more counts. The V call is TRBV13, the J call TRBJ2-5; D not resolved. This CDR3 spans 13 amino acids. Germline V gene data show CDR1 as PRHDT and CDR2 as FYEKMQ (reference sequence). Trimming left V 4 bases short and J 4 bases short, with 10 bases between. DNA of the CDR3: TGTGCCAGCAGCTCGCTCCCGGGAGAGACCCAGTACTTC. This codes for CASSSLPGETQYF.

The rearrangement uses TRBV28 and TRBJ2-3; D might be TRBD2 (5 bases). The CDR3 covers 14 residues. The germline V and J ends were trimmed by 8 bases and 0 bases, with 12 bases remaining between them. The germline V gene encodes CDR1 MDHEN and CDR2 SYDVKM. The CDR3 DNA sequence: TGTGCCAGCGCAGGCCGGGGTAGCACAGATACGCAGTATTTT. It specifies CASAGRGSTDTQYF.

This clonotype occurred many times. The rearrangement links TRBV5-6 to TRBJ2-7; D may be TRBD2 (5 bases). The CDR3 is 12 amino acids. Germline CDR1 SGHDT, CDR2 YYEEEE. The V end was cut by 4 bases, the J end by 6 bases, with 11 bases between. The CDR3 coding sequence is TGTGCCAGCAGCCAAGCGGACTCCGAGCAGTACTTC. This codes for CASSQADSEQYF.

The gene calls are TRBV12-3 or TRBV12-4 and TRBJ2-2, with D possibly being TRBD2 (6 bases). The CDR3 consists of 15 residues. Trimming took off 4 bases at V and 6 bases at J, with 15 bases between the two ends. The CDR3 loop is CASSSTSRRAGELFF. The CDR3 DNA is TGTGCCAGCAGTTCAACTAGCCGGAGAGCCGGGGAGCTGTTTTTT.

As to this clonotype: With a far larger clone one base away, a read error is the likely cause. The rearrangement links TRBV11-3 to TRBJ2-7; the D gene could be TRBD1 or TRBD2 (5 bases each). Per germline, CDR1 SGHNT and CDR2 YENEEA. CDR3 length: 16 residues. The V end lost 5 bases, the J end lost 3 bases, and 20 bases lay between the germline ends. The DNA for the CDR3 is TGTGCCAGCAGCCCCGGGACCGCCTCACGGATCTACGAGCAGTACTTC. Translated: CASSPGTASRIYEQYF.